This T cell receptor beta chain was found in a study of cytomegalovirus exposure and HLA in healthy donors. Study-wide findings and caveats: HLA-A and HLA-B allele assignments for most subjects were reportedly predicted accurately using TCR beta sequences. Presence/absence comparisons presumed near-even sequencing depth among donors.

About this clone: What it recognizes is unknown.

PCR used 60 Vbeta primers and 13 Jbeta primers. Profiled with immunoSEQ multiplex PCR; TCRdb holds only in-frame clones, not every one. Of nearly 200,000 clones in the sample, about 76% were seen once. Healthy bone marrow donors made up the donors. Unrecorded immune exposures were likely, despite nominal health at sampling. Trimming cost V 6 bases and J 10 bases, with 16 bases left between them. The CDR3 has 14 amino acids. The germline V gene encodes CDR1 MRHNA and CDR2 SNTAGT. The V and J genes are TRBV6-4 and TRBJ2-6; TRBD1 might be the D (5 bases). What was sequenced was PBMCs. This sequence was found in a male donor in good health and CMV-seropositive. CDR3 sequence: CASSPGGAANVLTF. The CDR3 nucleotides are TGTGCCAGCAGCCCGGGTGGGGCCGCTAACGTCCTGACTTTC.